The clone carrying this T cell receptor (beta chain) has a count of ten or more. This entry is derived from a study of neurological immune-mediated disorders. Time point given: longitudinal time-point 2. cDNA synthesis was performed by 5'RACE with 10-nucleotide random UMIs. TCRdb re-called the 5' RACE reads through MiXCR, storing one row per CDR3 protein. The table records 100,000 or so distinct CDR3 sequences, roughly 13% of them present only once. V shed 8 bases and J shed 2 bases, with 17 bases lying between them. The CDR3 contains 15 residues. The germline V gene has CDR1 SEHNR and CDR2 FQNEAQ (reference sequence).

Sample: PBMCs. The rearrangement uses TRBV7-9 and TRBJ2-3; no reliable D call. This TCR came from a female donor with HTLV-1-associated myelopathy (HAM/TSP). CDR3 region: CASPHPDQHTDTQYF. The CDR3 bases are TGTGCCAGCCCCCACCCTGACCAGCACACAGATACGCAGTATTTT.